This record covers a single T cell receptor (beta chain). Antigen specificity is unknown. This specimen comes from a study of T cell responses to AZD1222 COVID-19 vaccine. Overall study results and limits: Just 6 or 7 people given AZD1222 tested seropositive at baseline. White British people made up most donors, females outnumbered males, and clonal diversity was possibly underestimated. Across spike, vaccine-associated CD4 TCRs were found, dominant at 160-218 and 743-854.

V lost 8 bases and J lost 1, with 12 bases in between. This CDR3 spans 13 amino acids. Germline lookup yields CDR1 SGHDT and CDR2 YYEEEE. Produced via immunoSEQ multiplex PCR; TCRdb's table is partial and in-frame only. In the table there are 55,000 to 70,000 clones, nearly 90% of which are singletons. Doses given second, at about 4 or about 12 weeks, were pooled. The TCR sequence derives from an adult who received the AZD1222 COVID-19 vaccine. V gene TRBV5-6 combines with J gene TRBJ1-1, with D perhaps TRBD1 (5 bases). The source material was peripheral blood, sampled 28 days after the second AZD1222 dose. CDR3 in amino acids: CASLRGENTEAFF. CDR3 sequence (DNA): TGTGCCAGTTTGAGAGGGGAGAACACTGAAGCTTTCTTT. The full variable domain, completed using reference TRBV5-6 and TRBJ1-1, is DAGVTQSPTHLIKTRGQQVTLRCSPKSGHDTVSWYQQALGQGPQFIFQYYEEEERQRGNFPDRFSGHQFPNYSSELNVNALLLGDSALYLCASLRGENTEAFFGQGTRLTVV.